Listed here are 4 T cell receptor beta chains from one sample, sequenced in a study of human T cells and chemical hapten exposure. As for time point: patch test 3, about 24 weeks after DPC sensitization. Treatment here: therapeutic diphenylcyclopropenone sensitization with weekly scalp DPC. MiXCR, run by TCRdb on the RACE reads, gives a single entry per CDR3 protein. The data contain some 97,000 distinct CDR3 sequences, 27% of them singletons. The material sequenced was whole blood, taken in connection with sensitization to the hapten diphenylcyclopropenone (DPC). The receptors were sampled from a man aged 40-49 years with alopecia areata. Some clones in this sample may be carry-over from other donors' samples.

The table lists this clonotype with a few counts. For the CDR3, the DNA is TGCAGTGCTAGCGCCCCCCAGGCCTACTACGAGCAGTACTTC. Amino acids: CSASAPQAYYEQYF. The chain carries TRBV20-1 and TRBJ2-7; D unclear. The CDR3 loop spans 14 amino acids. The V gene lost 3 bases and the J gene lost 3 bases, with 15 bases spanning the gap. Germline V gene sequence: CDR1 DFQATT, CDR2 SNEGSKA (reference sequence).

J is TRBJ2-2 and V is TRBV6-5, with 8 bases lining up with TRBD2. CDR3 size: 15 residues. V gave up 6 bases and J gave up 5 bases; unmatched junction bases: 8. Germline V gene lookup returns CDR1 MNHEY and CDR2 SVGAGI. The CDR3 region is CASSKSGRSTGELFF. CDR3 in DNA: TGTGCCAGCAGCAAGAGCGGGAGAAGTACCGGGGAGCTGTTTTTT.

The chain carries TRBV28 and TRBJ2-1; tentative D call: TRBD2 (5 bases). The germline V and J ends were trimmed by 5 bases and 8 bases, with 22 bases remaining between them. Germline V gene lookup returns CDR1 MDHEN and CDR2 SYDVKM. The CDR3 spans 16 residues. For the CDR3, the DNA is TGTGCCAGCAGTACCCACGGACTGGGGTCGGTGGATGAGCAGTTCTTC. Protein sequence: CASSTHGLGSVDEQFF. The full variable domain, its missing parts supplied by reference TRBV28 and TRBJ2-1, is DVKVTQSSRYLVKRTGEKVFLECVQDMDHENMFWYRQDPGLGLRLIYFSYDVKMKEKGDIPEGYSVSREKKERFSLILESASTNQTSMYLCASSTHGLGSVDEQFFGPGTRLTVL.

The chain joins TRBV15 to TRBJ2-4; no firm D call. Trimming stripped 1 base from V and 8 bases from J, with 18 bases between. Germline V lookup: CDR1 LNHNV, CDR2 YYDKDF (reference sequence). This CDR3 contains 16 residues. As DNA, the CDR3 is TGTGCCACCAGCAGAGGGGATAATGGGTTGGGTGACATTCAGTACTTC. This translates into CATSRGDNGLGDIQYF.